Listed below are T cell receptor beta chains from one sample, sequenced in a study of blood T cells in healthy people across ages. TCRdb passed the 5' RACE reads through MiXCR, listing each CDR3 protein once. Here the sample spans around 1,000,000 distinct CDR3 sequences, roughly a quarter being singletons. In addition, the sample was reused for a study of T cells of mothers and their children.

Material for sequencing was blood. These receptors were taken from a girl aged 2 to 10 in good health. The CDR3 runs from the conserved cysteine through the conserved F or W. Each record gives: V gene, D gene, clone size, J gene, CDR3 protein, CDR3 DNA. The D gene is left open where the match is weak. Where a row states a size, it is once, few, many or the class of an expanded clone; other rows omit it.

v_gene: TRBV11-2; d_gene: TRBD1; abundance: .; j_gene: TRBJ1-2; CDR3aa: CASSLEPGTAGPF; CDR3nt: TGTGCCAGCAGCTTAGAACCGGGGACAGCGGGACCTTTC
v_gene: TRBV20-1; d_gene: .; abundance: few; j_gene: TRBJ2-5; CDR3aa: CSAPPVGGQETQYF; CDR3nt: TGCAGTGCTCCCCCCGTCGGGGGCCAAGAGACCCAGTACTTC
v_gene: TRBV9; d_gene: .; abundance: .; j_gene: TRBJ2-7; CDR3aa: CASSSGQTADEQYF; CDR3nt: TGTGCCAGCAGCTCGGGCCAAACGGCCGACGAGCAGTACTTC
v_gene: TRBV4-1; d_gene: .; abundance: .; j_gene: TRBJ1-6; CDR3aa: CASSQSRVGSPLHF; CDR3nt: TGCGCCAGCAGCCAATCCAGAGTGGGTTCACCCCTCCACTTT
v_gene: TRBV2; d_gene: .; abundance: .; j_gene: TRBJ2-7; CDR3aa: CASSAHPRVMDEQYF; CDR3nt: TGTGCCAGCAGTGCCCACCCTCGGGTCATGGACGAGCAGTACTTC
v_gene: TRBV4-2; d_gene: TRBD1; abundance: .; j_gene: TRBJ1-2; CDR3aa: CASSQAGQGVERGYTF; CDR3nt: TGTGCCAGCAGCCAAGCGGGACAGGGGGTAGAGAGAGGCTACACCTTC
v_gene: TRBV7-6; d_gene: .; abundance: .; j_gene: TRBJ2-7; CDR3aa: CASSLLGRDTLNEQYF; CDR3nt: TGTGCCAGCAGCTTACTGGGCCGGGACACCCTAAACGAGCAGTACTTC
v_gene: TRBV29-1; d_gene: TRBD2; abundance: .; j_gene: TRBJ2-2; CDR3aa: CSAVAGDTGELFF; CDR3nt: TGCAGCGCGGTAGCGGGCGACACCGGGGAGCTGTTTTTT
v_gene: TRBV2; d_gene: TRBD1; abundance: .; j_gene: TRBJ2-2; CDR3aa: CASSEAQGTDTGELFF; CDR3nt: TGTGCCAGCAGTGAAGCTCAGGGGACAGACACCGGGGAGCTGTTTTTT
v_gene: TRBV29-1; d_gene: TRBD2; abundance: few; j_gene: TRBJ2-5; CDR3aa: CSVGLAGEEKTQYF; CDR3nt: TGCAGCGTGGGACTAGCGGGAGAGGAAAAGACCCAGTACTTC
v_gene: TRBV12-3/TRBV12-4; d_gene: .; abundance: few; j_gene: TRBJ1-6; CDR3aa: CASTLFENSPLHF; CDR3nt: TGTGCCAGCACCCTATTCGAAAATTCACCCCTCCACTTT
v_gene: TRBV7-2; d_gene: TRBD2; abundance: .; j_gene: TRBJ2-3; CDR3aa: CASSMGLAGYTQYF; CDR3nt: TGTGCCAGCAGCATGGGACTAGCGGGCTATACGCAGTATTTT
v_gene: TRBV2; d_gene: .; abundance: few; j_gene: TRBJ2-5; CDR3aa: CAIQETQYF; CDR3nt: TGTGCCATCCAAGAGACCCAGTACTTC
v_gene: TRBV11-2; d_gene: TRBD2; abundance: few; j_gene: TRBJ2-1; CDR3aa: CASSLPSGLGTNEQFF; CDR3nt: TGTGCCAGCAGCCTTCCCTCAGGACTAGGCACCAATGAGCAGTTCTTC
v_gene: TRBV25-1; d_gene: .; abundance: .; j_gene: TRBJ2-5; CDR3aa: CASSEFGVSQETQYF; CDR3nt: TGTGCCAGCAGTGAATTCGGGGTCTCCCAAGAGACCCAGTACTTC
v_gene: TRBV4-2; d_gene: .; abundance: .; j_gene: TRBJ2-1; CDR3aa: CASSQGRESYNEQFF; CDR3nt: TGTGCCAGCAGCCAAGGAAGGGAGAGTTACAATGAGCAGTTCTTC
v_gene: TRBV7-3; d_gene: TRBD1; abundance: .; j_gene: TRBJ2-5; CDR3aa: CASSESPGGEETQYF; CDR3nt: TGTGCCAGCAGCGAATCTCCAGGGGGCGAAGAGACCCAGTACTTC
v_gene: TRBV7-2; d_gene: .; abundance: .; j_gene: TRBJ2-4; CDR3aa: CASNPGGGDIQYF; CDR3nt: TGTGCCAGCAATCCGGGGGGCGGGGACATTCAGTACTTC